Shown below are 30 T cell receptor beta chains from a single sample sequenced in a study of cytomegalovirus exposure and HLA in healthy donors. The PCR employed 60 Vbeta primers together with 13 Jbeta primers. Sequencing was performed with immunoSEQ multiplex PCR; in TCRdb, only in-frame clones are kept and a portion is missing. The sample yields fewer than 350,000 clones, around 90% seen once. Sequencing was done on a sample of PBMCs. The receptor source for this set is a woman aged 18-29 years in good health and CMV-seronegative.

The chain has TRBV5-6 and TRBJ1-2; the match to TRBD1 covers 9 bases. Germline lookup yields CDR1 SGHDT and CDR2 YYEEEE. The V gene end was trimmed by 3 bases and the J gene end by 7 bases; junction bases not matched to a gene: 7. CDR3 size: 14 residues. This chain's CDR3 is CASSSGTGLVGYTF. CDR3 nucleotide sequence: TGTGCCAGCAGCTCCGGGACAGGGTTGGTTGGCTACACCTTC.

This rearrangement joins TRBV5-6 to TRBJ2-1; D is perhaps TRBD2 (6 bases). CDR3 length: 14 amino acids. V was trimmed by 4 bases and J by 7 bases, leaving 15 bases between them. Germline lookup yields CDR1 SGHDT and CDR2 YYEEEE. CDR3 amino acids: CASSPMRGRNEQFF. For the CDR3, the DNA is TGTGCCAGCAGCCCGATGCGGGGTAGGAATGAGCAGTTCTTC.

This chain connects TRBV14 to TRBJ2-1, with a weak D call TRBD1 (5 bases). V lost 0 bases, J lost 2 bases, and 11 bases lay in between. In germline, CDR1 is SGHDN, CDR2 FVKESK. This CDR3 has 16 amino acids. For the CDR3, the DNA is TGTGCCAGCAGCCAAGACAGGGCGCCCCCCTACAATGAGCAGTTCTTC. Translation gives CASSQDRAPPYNEQFF.

The chain couples TRBV19 to TRBJ1-5, with TRBD1 identical over 9 bases. V trimming: 7 bases; J trimming: 11 bases; junction bases outside the gene matches: 12. Germline CDR1 and CDR2: LNHDA and SQIVND (reference sequence). The CDR3 length is 14 residues. The CDR3 bases are TGTGCCAGTACCGACGGGAACAGGGGGCCCACCCAGCATTTT. Encoded protein: CASTDGNRGPTQHF.

V and J are TRBV2 and TRBJ2-5; D possibly corresponds to TRBD2 (5 bases). Germline values: CDR1 SNHLY, CDR2 FYNNEI. CDR3 length: 14 amino acids. Trimming cost V 8 bases and J 2 bases, with 15 bases left between them. The CDR3 nucleotides read TGTGCCAGCTCCCAAAGTGAGGGACAAGAGACCCAGTACTTC. Its translation: CASSQSEGQETQYF.

A few counts support this clone. The chain joins TRBV6-1 to TRBJ2-7; possible D gene TRBD1, 6 bases. Trimming removed 2 bases at V and 2 bases at J, with 13 bases between. This CDR3 spans 15 amino acids. The germline CDR1 and CDR2 sequences are MNHNS and SASEGT. The CDR3, as DNA: TGTGCCAGCAGTGAAAGTGGGGGCAGTGCCTACGAGCAGTACTTC. It encodes CASSESGGSAYEQYF.

V is TRBV27 and J is TRBJ1-2, with a possible D match to TRBD1 (6 bases). Germline CDR1 reads MNHEY; CDR2 reads SMNVEV (reference sequence). The CDR3 totals 16 residues. The V gene lost 2 bases and the J gene lost 0 bases, with 13 bases spanning the gap. The CDR3 is CASSLMGAAPNYGYTF. Here the CDR3 DNA reads TGTGCCAGCAGTTTAATGGGGGCAGCCCCTAACTATGGCTACACCTTC.

The chain combines TRBV7-9 with TRBJ1-2; maybe TRBD1 (6 bases). V was clipped by 6 bases and J by 1 base, with 12 bases between them. Germline loops: CDR1 SEHNR, CDR2 FQNEAQ (reference sequence). The CDR3 covers 14 residues. CDR3 amino acids: CASRGTGINYGYTF. The DNA of the CDR3 is TGTGCCAGCAGGGGTACAGGGATTAACTATGGCTACACCTTC.

The chain uses TRBV19 and TRBJ2-1; TRBD1 matches 8 bases. The germline V gene has CDR1 LNHDA and CDR2 SQIVND (reference sequence). CDR3 length: 13 amino acids. The junction had 3 bases not matched to a gene; V was cut back by 5 bases and J by 6 bases. The CDR3 protein is CASSGQGFNEQFF. The CDR3 bases are TGTGCCAGTAGTGGACAGGGATTCAATGAGCAGTTCTTC.

Of note for this clone: This sample also contains other DNA sequences that code for the same CDR3. The genes are TRBV9 and TRBJ2-3; 7 positions agree with TRBD2. J lost 2 bases, V lost 0 bases, and 3 bases had no gene match. From germline, CDR1 is SGDLS and CDR2 YYNGEE. CDR3 length equals 15 residues. The CDR3 DNA reads as TGTGCCAGCAGCGTAGGCGGGGGAGCCACAGATACGCAGTATTTT. Translating it yields CASSVGGGATDTQYF.

DNA for the CDR3: TGTGCCATCAGAGGGACAGACTACACCGGGGAGCTGTTTTTT. Amino acids: CAIRGTDYTGELFF. The chain employs TRBV10-3 and TRBJ2-2; 7 nucleotides line up with TRBD1. Trimming at V came to 6 bases and at J to 3 bases, leaving 4 bases not matched to a gene. CDR1 is ENHRY, CDR2 SYGVKD, per germline. The CDR3 length is 14 residues.

The V call is TRBV6-5, the J call TRBJ2-5; 9 bases are shared with TRBD2. Germline assignment: CDR1 MNHEY and CDR2 SVGAGI. V gave up 2 bases and J gave up 5 bases; unmatched junction bases: 6. CDR3 length equals 15 residues. CDR3 sequence reads: CASSYEVAGEETQYF. CDR3 DNA sequence: TGTGCCAGCAGTTACGAGGTAGCGGGGGAGGAGACCCAGTACTTC.

V and J are TRBV2 and TRBJ1-3; 7 bases are a match to TRBD1. Germline CDR1 is SNHLY and CDR2 is FYNNEI. V trimming: 6 bases; J trimming: 2 bases; junction bases outside the gene matches: 4. This CDR3 comprises 14 residues. DNA for the CDR3: TGTGCCAGCAGCGTACAGGGGACTGGAAACACCATATATTTT. Translated, it gives CASSVQGTGNTIYF.

The rearrangement joins TRBV4-2 to TRBJ1-1; D is uncertain. The germline V and J ends were trimmed by 1 base and 5 bases, with 8 bases remaining between them. This CDR3 contains 13 residues. Germline V gene sequence: CDR1 LGHNA, CDR2 YNFKEQ. The CDR3: CASSQGENTEAFF. The DNA of the CDR3 is TGTGCCAGCAGCCAAGGCGAGAATACTGAAGCTTTCTTT.

The V gene is TRBV7-3, the J gene TRBJ1-2, with D maybe TRBD1 (5 bases). The V gene lost 4 bases and the J gene lost 2 bases, with 8 bases spanning the gap. Germline V CDR1 and CDR2: SGHTA, FQGTGA. The CDR3 runs to 13 residues. The CDR3, as DNA: TGTGCCAGCAGCTGGCGGGGGAACTATGGCTACACCTTC. This encodes CASSWRGNYGYTF.

The chain joins TRBV19 to TRBJ1-2; 7 bases are shared with TRBD1. CDR1 LNHDA and CDR2 SQIVND come from the germline V gene (reference sequence). V was pared by 5 bases and J by 4 bases, with 16 bases of the junction left unmatched. This CDR3 has 17 residues. CDR3: CASSSPGQLGGTYGYTF. CDR3 sequence (DNA): TGTGCCAGTAGTTCTCCGGGACAGTTGGGGGGAACCTATGGCTACACCTTC. Based on the CDR3 plus reference TRBV19 and TRBJ1-2, the full variable domain is DGGITQSPKYLFRKEGQNVTLSCEQNLNHDAMYWYRQDPGQGLRLIYYSQIVNDFQKGDIAEGYSVSREKKESFPLTVTSAQKNPTAFYLCASSSPGQLGGTYGYTFGSGTRLTVV.

The rearrangement uses TRBV6-5 and TRBJ2-7; TRBD1 agrees at 11 bases. Germline-derived CDR1 and CDR2 are MNHEY and SVGAGI. Losses at the gene ends were 6 bases for V and 0 bases for J; bases not matched to a gene: 4. The CDR3 runs to 15 residues. CDR3 nucleotides: TGTGCCAGCAGAACCGGGACAGGGGGCTCCTACGAGCAGTACTTC. It codes for CASRTGTGGSYEQYF.

V and J are TRBV19 and TRBJ1-1, with no clear D. Germline lookup yields CDR1 LNHDA and CDR2 SQIVND (reference sequence). The V gene lost 5 bases and the J gene lost 0 bases, with 13 bases spanning the gap. There are 15 residues in the CDR3. The CDR3 nucleotides read TGTGCCAGTAGTCCCCCTATCCTACTGAACACTGAAGCTTTCTTT. It yields the protein CASSPPILLNTEAFF.

This rearrangement joins TRBV5-5 to TRBJ2-5; unclear D gene. V was pared by 0 bases and J by 5 bases, with 14 bases between. CDR1 SGHKS and CDR2 YYEKEE come from the germline V gene (reference sequence). The CDR3 contains 15 residues. Written as DNA, the CDR3 is TGTGCCAGCAGCTTGGCCCTGCCCCCGCAGGAGACCCAGTACTTC. It specifies CASSLALPPQETQYF.

The chain joins TRBV6-1 to TRBJ2-6; TRBD1 is a possible D gene (5 bases). The CDR3 is made up of 15 amino acids. V was clipped by 6 bases and J by 1 base, with 10 bases between them. CDR1 and CDR2 (germline): MNHNS, SASEGT. CDR3 protein: CASRPGWSGANVLTF. CDR3 bases: TGTGCCAGCAGACCAGGGTGGTCTGGGGCCAACGTCCTGACTTTC.

The chain combines TRBV6-5 with TRBJ2-3, with 9 bases matching TRBD2. This CDR3 spans 15 amino acids. Germline V gene data show CDR1 as MNHEY and CDR2 as SVGAGI. V trimming: 5 bases; J trimming: 1 base; junction bases outside the gene matches: 4. CDR3 nucleotides: TGTGCCAGCAGTCCGGGACTAGCCGGCACAGATACGCAGTATTTT. This translates into CASSPGLAGTDTQYF.

The genes are TRBV10-2 and TRBJ1-6; possibly TRBD1 for D (5 bases). From germline, CDR1 is WSHSY and CDR2 SAAADI. CDR3 length equals 14 residues. V was pared by 7 bases and J by 8 bases, with 15 bases between. CDR3 region: CASNQGGPYSPLHF. In DNA, the CDR3 is TGCGCCAGCAATCAGGGCGGCCCATATTCACCCCTCCACTTT.

This clone has a handful of counts. This chain links TRBV5-6 with TRBJ2-7; maybe TRBD1 (5 bases). V was shortened by 5 bases and J by 3 bases, with 12 bases between the two germline ends. Per the germline V gene, CDR1 is SGHDT and CDR2 is YYEEEE. CDR3 length: 13 residues. The CDR3, as DNA: TGTGCCAGCAGTCAACCCCAGGGCTACGAGCAGTACTTC. Encoded protein: CASSQPQGYEQYF.

The V call is TRBV10-3, the J call TRBJ1-2; tentative D call: TRBD1 (6 bases). The germline gives CDR1 ENHRY, CDR2 SYGVKD. The length of the CDR3 is 14 residues. V lost 4 bases to trimming and J lost 4 bases, with 13 bases between them. The DNA for the CDR3 is TGTGCCATCAGTGTCCTCGGACAGAGCTATGGCTACACCTTC. Its protein is CAISVLGQSYGYTF.

This sequence joins TRBV7-9 and TRBJ2-7, with no clear D. This CDR3 is 17 amino acids long. The germline gives CDR1 SEHNR, CDR2 FQNEAQ (reference sequence). The ends were cut back, 5 bases at V and 6 bases at J, with 26 bases in the middle. The CDR3 nucleotides read TGTGCCAGCAGCCGAAAACTATCACCTAATATAGCTGGCGAGCAGTACTTC. Translated, it gives CASSRKLSPNIAGEQYF.

The chain couples TRBV6-1 to TRBJ2-5, with TRBD1 identical over 7 bases. The DNA end lines up better with TRBJ2-7; the J call may be wrong. The CDR3 consists of 14 residues. The germline V gene has CDR1 MNHNS and CDR2 SASEGT. CDR3 protein: CASSETGTTYEQYF. DNA of the CDR3: TGTGCCAGCAGTGAGACAGGGACGACCTACGAGCAGTACTTC.

Concerning this clone: Distinct nucleotide sequences in the sample also encode this CDR3. The chain uses TRBV11-2 and TRBJ2-7; D uncertain. The germline V and J ends were trimmed by 5 bases and 1 base, with 6 bases remaining between them. The CDR3 runs to 12 residues. CDR1 is SGHAT and CDR2 is FQNNGV in the germline V gene. The CDR3 is CASSPPSYEQYF. CDR3 in DNA: TGTGCCAGCAGCCCTCCTTCCTACGAGCAGTACTTC.

This sequence joins TRBV25-1 and TRBJ2-1; the D is unclear. Germline V lookup: CDR1 MGHDK, CDR2 SYGVNS. The CDR3 runs to 14 residues. Between the trimmed V and J ends, which lost 2 bases and 2 bases, there was a span of 7 bases. The CDR3 DNA reads TGTGCCAGCAGTGAAAGCTTAGCCTACAATGAGCAGTTCTTC. The encoded protein is CASSESLAYNEQFF.

V usage is TRBV4-1 and J usage is TRBJ2-3; 9 bases are a match to TRBD2. The CDR3 is 16 amino acids. J was trimmed by 0 bases and V by 5 bases; bases with no gene match: 6. Germline loops: CDR1 MGHRA, CDR2 YSYEKL. CDR3 DNA: TGCGCCAGCAGCGGGCGGGGGGGCCTAAGCACAGATACGCAGTATTTT. Translating gives CASSGRGGLSTDTQYF.

The chain combines TRBV9 with TRBJ2-1; weak D call: TRBD2 (5 bases). This CDR3 region has 17 residues. CDR1 and CDR2 from the germline V gene are SGDLS and YYNGEE. Trimming shortened V by 0 bases and J by 9 bases, and 22 bases separated the two germline ends. The CDR3 loop is CASSVGPTLLVAGEQFF. The CDR3 bases are TGTGCCAGCAGCGTAGGCCCCACCTTACTAGTCGCGGGTGAGCAGTTCTTC.